One and the same sample provided the 9 T cell receptor beta chains below, sequenced in a study of T cells expressing NK-cell markers. Reprocessing the 5' RACE reads, TCRdb reports a single entry for every CDR3 protein and omits DNA. This repertoire includes hundreds of thousands of distinct CDR3 sequences. The sequenced sample was blood T cells: a sorted CD56 or NKG2C T cell subset, CD4+ or CD8+ T cells, or bulk PBMC T cells (not recorded which). These receptors originate from a man aged 18 to 29 in good health.

J is TRBJ1-1 and V is TRBV12-3 or TRBV12-4; TCRdb's assignment of TRBD1 cannot be checked, as there is no DNA. The CDR3 runs to 13 residues. The CDR3 spells CARPVPGGTEAFF.

The J gene is TRBJ1-5, the V gene TRBV10-3; the TCRdb call, TRBD1, lacks DNA for checking. The CDR3 covers 13 residues. The germline gives CDR1 ENHRY, CDR2 SYGVKD. The CDR3 reads CAITTDRIQPQHF.

The V gene is TRBV29-1, the J gene TRBJ2-5. This CDR3 has 14 amino acids. Germline CDR1 is SQVTM and CDR2 is ANQGSEA. The CDR3 loop reads CSVEPAEPKETQYF.

The V call is TRBV12-3 or TRBV12-4, the J call TRBJ1-6; checking the TCRdb D call of TRBD1 is not possible without DNA. This CDR3 has 17 amino acids. This CDR3 is CASSPVPSGLYNSPLHF.

V and J are TRBV4-2 and TRBJ2-7. Germline CDR1 reads LGHNA; CDR2 reads YNFKEQ. The length of the CDR3 is 12 residues. The CDR3 is CASSQVGYEQYF.

The chain combines TRBV4-1 with TRBJ2-1. CDR3 size: 17 residues. Per the germline V gene, CDR1 is MGHRA and CDR2 is YSYEKL. The CDR3 here is CASSQELASGAGDEQFF.

The chain's CDR3 is CATSDYTGTGGAHNEQFF. The chain uses TRBV24-1 and TRBJ2-1; TCRdb proposes TRBD1, but this gene call is untestable without DNA. This CDR3 is 18 amino acids long. Germline V gene data show CDR1 as KGHDR and CDR2 as SFDVKD.

The chain combines TRBV5-5 with TRBJ2-7; TCRdb designates TRBD1, a call that cannot be tested without DNA. Germline V CDR1 and CDR2: SGHKS, YYEKEE (reference sequence). The CDR3 extends over 13 amino acids. The CDR3 region is CASNYRGSYEQYF.

The genes are TRBV5-5 and TRBJ2-3; TCRdb picks TRBD2, but there is no DNA to check that call. Germline values: CDR1 SGHKS, CDR2 YYEKEE (reference sequence). This CDR3 contains 17 residues. The CDR3 reads CASSLGPLAGVGDTQYF.